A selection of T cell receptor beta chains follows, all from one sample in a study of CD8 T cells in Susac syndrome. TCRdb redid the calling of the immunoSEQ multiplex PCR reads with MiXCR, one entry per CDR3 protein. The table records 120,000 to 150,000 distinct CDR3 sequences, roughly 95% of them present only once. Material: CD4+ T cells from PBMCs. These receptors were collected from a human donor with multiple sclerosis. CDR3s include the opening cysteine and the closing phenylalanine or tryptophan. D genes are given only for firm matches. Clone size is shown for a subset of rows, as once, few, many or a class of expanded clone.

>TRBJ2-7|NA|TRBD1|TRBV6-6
TGTGCCAGCAGAGCCCCCGGGACAGGGTACGAGCAGTACTTC
CASRAPGTGYEQYF
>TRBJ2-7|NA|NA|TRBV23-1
TGCGCCAGCACCCCGGGCCGGGGATCCTACGAGCAGTACTTC
CASTPGRGSYEQYF
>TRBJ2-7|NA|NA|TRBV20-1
TGCAGTGTCGAATCCCGGGACACGGCGCAGTACTTC
CSVESRDTAQYF
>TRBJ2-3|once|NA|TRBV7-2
TGTGCCAGCACCCCACCTCGGGGAGGCGCAGATACGCAGTATTTT
CASTPPRGGADTQYF
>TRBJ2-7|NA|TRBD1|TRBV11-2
TGTGCCAGCAGCTTAGAGAAGACAGGGAGACGGCGGGAGCAGTACTTC
CASSLEKTGRRREQYF
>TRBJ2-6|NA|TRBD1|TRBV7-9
TGTGCCAGCAGCACCTGGACAGGCCACCATCGCTCTGGGGCCAACGTCCTGACTTTC
CASSTWTGHHRSGANVLTF
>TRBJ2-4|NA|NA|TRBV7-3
TGTGCCAGCAGTCCCGCCAAAAACATTCAGTACTTC
CASSPAKNIQYF
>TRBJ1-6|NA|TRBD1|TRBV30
TGTGCCTGGACGACAGGGTCTAATTCACCCCTCCACTTT
CAWTTGSNSPLHF
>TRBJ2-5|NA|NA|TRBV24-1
TGTGCCACCAGTGATTGGACAGCAAAAGAGACCCAGTACTTC
CATSDWTAKETQYF
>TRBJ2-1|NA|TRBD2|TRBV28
TGTGCCAGCAGGGGGACTAGCGGGATCGTTCGCAATGAGCAGTTCTTC
CASRGTSGIVRNEQFF
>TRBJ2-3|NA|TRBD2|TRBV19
TGTGCCAGTAGTAGACAGACTAGCGGGAGCTCGGATACGCAGTATTTT
CASSRQTSGSSDTQYF
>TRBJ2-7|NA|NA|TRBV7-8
TGTGCCAGCAGCTACCCGGGGACTTACGAGCAGTACTTC
CASSYPGTYEQYF
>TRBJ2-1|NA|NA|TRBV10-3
TGTGCCATCAGTGAGTCGCTGACAGGCACCTACAATGAGCAGTTCTTC
CAISESLTGTYNEQFF
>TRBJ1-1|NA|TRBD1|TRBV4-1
TGCGCCAGCAGCCAATTCAGGGGGGCTGAAGCTTTCTTT
CASSQFRGAEAFF
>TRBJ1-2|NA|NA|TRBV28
TGTGCCAGCAGTACTCAGGACTATGGCTACACCTTC
CASSTQDYGYTF
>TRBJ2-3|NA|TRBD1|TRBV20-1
TGCAGTGCCCTGGACAGGGGGAGCACAGATACGCAGTATTTT
CSALDRGSTDTQYF
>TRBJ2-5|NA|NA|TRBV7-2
TGTGCCAGCAGCATCCGGCGGGGCCAGACCCAGTACTTC
CASSIRRGQTQYF
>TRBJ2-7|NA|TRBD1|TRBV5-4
TGTGCCAGCACCCGCGACAGGGGAGGCCACGAGCAGTACTTC
CASTRDRGGHEQYF
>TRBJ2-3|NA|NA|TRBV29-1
TGCAGCGTTGAAGGTCGGAGCACAGATACGCAGTATTTT
CSVEGRSTDTQYF
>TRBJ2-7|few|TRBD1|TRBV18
TGTGCCAGCTCAGGGACAGTCTCCTACGAGCAGTACTTC
CASSGTVSYEQYF
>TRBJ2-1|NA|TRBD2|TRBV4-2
TGTGCCAGCAGCCTGAAGGGCGGGAGTGGCAATGAGCAGTTCTTC
CASSLKGGSGNEQFF
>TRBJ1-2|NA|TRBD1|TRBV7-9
TGTGCCAGCAGCGCCGCAGGGGGACTCTATGGCTACACCTTC
CASSAAGGLYGYTF
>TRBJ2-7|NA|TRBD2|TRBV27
TGTGCCAGCACCCCCGGGACTAGGGGCTACGAGCAGTACTTC
CASTPGTRGYEQYF
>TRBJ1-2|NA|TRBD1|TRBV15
TGTGCCACCAGCACCCCAGGGGGCGTAGGCGGCTACACCTTC
CATSTPGGVGGYTF
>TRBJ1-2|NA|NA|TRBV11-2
TGTGCCAGCAGCTTAGCCGGGACTAACTATGGCTACACCTTC
CASSLAGTNYGYTF
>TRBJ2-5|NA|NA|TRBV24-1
TGTGCCACCAGTGATCTAGGGAGAGAGACCCAGTACTTC
CATSDLGRETQYF
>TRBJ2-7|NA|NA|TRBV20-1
TGCAGTGCTAGTGTTGCGGGAATCCCAAACGAGCAGTACTTC
CSASVAGIPNEQYF
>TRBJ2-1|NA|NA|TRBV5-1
TGCGCCAGCACCCCGGGCCAAATCGGGATCCCCTCCTACAATGAGCAGTTCTTC
CASTPGQIGIPSYNEQFF